This TCR beta chain stems from a study of cytomegalovirus exposure and HLA in healthy donors. Study-wide context: Of all 400 or so donors who were genotyped, 80% to 85% belonged to the Caucasian-associated ancestry cluster. General observations from the study: Researchers reported that three CMV-associated chains were confirmed in vitro as CMV antigen-specific. Most subjects had HLA-A and HLA-B alleles reportedly predicted accurately by TCR beta sequences. Generally TCR sequences proved uncommon, though certain public TCRs appeared in numerous donors.

CDR3 length: 13 amino acids. Germline assignment: CDR1 SSHAT and CDR2 FNYEAQ (reference sequence). V was shortened by 5 bases and J by 4 bases, with 9 bases between the two germline ends. Concerning this clone: Its antigen is unidentified.

Researchers ran the PCR with 60 Vbeta and 13 Jbeta primers. TCRdb's table, derived via immunoSEQ multiplex PCR, lists solely in-frame clones and lacks some. The sample contains 180,000 or so clones, under 80% of which appear only once. The sample comprised PBMCs. The TCR originated in a woman in her 30s in good health and CMV-seropositive. V is TRBV7-7 and J is TRBJ1-3; D might be TRBD1 (5 bases). CDR3 loop: CASSERQGNTIYF. Written as DNA, the CDR3 is TGTGCCAGCAGCGAGAGACAGGGAAACACCATATATTTT.